Detailed here is one TCR beta chain. The antigen is not known. This sample was taken from a study of CD8+ T cells in alopecia areata. At the level of the study: The share of scalp area affected provided the severity score for treated patients. Study results and caveats: Clonality exceeded that of normal scalp in lesional scalp, most notably in alopecia totalis/universalis. The link between baseline CD8+ expansion and response remains uncertain with one nonresponder. Possibly as an HLA-related effect, TCR sharing across patients appeared less clear than in mice.

Per germline, CDR1 ENHRY and CDR2 SYGVKD. The CDR3 length is 15 residues. V was clipped by 3 bases and J by 4 bases; unmatched bases: 3. Sequencing templates came from extracted RNA that was reverse transcribed into cDNA. Assay: immunoSEQ multiplex PCR; the TCRdb copy retains only in-frame clones and omits some. This sample has about 200,000 clones; around 65% occur once, and the top ten carry 4% to 4.5%. Indicated treatment: oral pan-JAK inhibitor, 5-10 mg twice daily. This sequence originates from a human donor with alopecia areata. Sample: CD4+ T cells sorted from blood, taken at week 4, from a patient treated with tofacitinib. V usage is TRBV10-3 and J usage is TRBJ1-6, with 7 bases matching TRBD1. The CDR3 nucleotides read TGTGCCATCAGTGAAGGACAGGCGTATAATTCACCCCTCCACTTT. Its translation: CAISEGQAYNSPLHF.